This T cell receptor beta chain was observed in a study of T cell responses to AZD1222 COVID-19 vaccine. Study-level results: Baseline serology detected seropositivity in only a handful of AZD1222 recipients.

On this clone: No antigen is known for it.

The CDR3 runs 13 residues. V shed 5 bases, J shed 8 bases, and the junction held 6 bases outside the gene matches. The germline gives CDR1 KGHSY, CDR2 FQNENV. Measured with immunoSEQ multiplex PCR; TCRdb has only the in-frame clones, and not every one. The sample contains over 80,000 clones, 91% of which appear only once. The chain employs TRBV16 and TRBJ1-2; TRBD1 aligns across 9 bases. The sample here was peripheral blood, taken 28 days after the second AZD1222 dose. This sequence was found in an adult who received the AZD1222 COVID-19 vaccine. The CDR3 loop reads CASSFDRGNGYTF. The DNA for the CDR3 is TGTGCCAGCAGCTTCGACAGGGGGAACGGCTACACCTTC.